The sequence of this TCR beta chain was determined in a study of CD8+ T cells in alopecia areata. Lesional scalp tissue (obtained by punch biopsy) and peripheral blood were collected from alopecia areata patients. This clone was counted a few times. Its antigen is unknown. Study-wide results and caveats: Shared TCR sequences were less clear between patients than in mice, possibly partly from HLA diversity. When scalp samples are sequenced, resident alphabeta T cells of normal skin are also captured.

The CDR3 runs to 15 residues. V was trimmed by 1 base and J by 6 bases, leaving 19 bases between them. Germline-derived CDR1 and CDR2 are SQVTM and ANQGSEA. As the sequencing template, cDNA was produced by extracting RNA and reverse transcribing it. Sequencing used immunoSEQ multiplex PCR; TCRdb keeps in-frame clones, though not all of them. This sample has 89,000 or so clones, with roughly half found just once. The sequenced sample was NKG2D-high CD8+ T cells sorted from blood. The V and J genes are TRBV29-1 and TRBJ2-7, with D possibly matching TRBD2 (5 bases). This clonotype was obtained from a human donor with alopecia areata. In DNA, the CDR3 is TGCAGCGTTGAAGCACTCGAGGGAGTGAAGCGCGAGCAGTACTTC. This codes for CSVEALEGVKREQYF.